Below are 12 T cell receptor beta chains sequenced from a single sample in a study of blood T cell repertoires in COVID-19. This table comes from immunoSEQ multiplex PCR, and its TCRdb copy is limited to in-frame clones, with some not included. The sample contains hundreds of thousands of clones, approximately 88% of which appear only once. The sequenced sample was peripheral blood. The origin of the receptors is a woman aged 25 to 39 with COVID-19, enrolled during active disease.

V gene TRBV5-5 combines with J gene TRBJ1-1; 10 positions match TRBD1. The CDR3 is 15 residues long. Trimming cost V 4 bases and J 3 bases; bases outside gene matches: 6. Germline CDR1 is SGHKS and CDR2 is YYEKEE (reference sequence). The CDR3 sequence: CASSPRTGGYTEAFF. CDR3 nucleotide sequence: TGTGCCAGCAGCCCCCGGACAGGGGGGTACACTGAAGCTTTCTTT.

The chain joins TRBV4-1 to TRBJ1-2; 9 bases map to TRBD1. CDR3 size: 17 residues. V lost 0 bases to trimming and J lost 4 bases; unmatched junction nucleotides: 9. Germline CDR1 and CDR2: MGHRA and YSYEKL. CDR3 in amino acids: CASSQDPGQGPFYGYTF. CDR3 coding DNA: TGCGCCAGCAGCCAAGATCCGGGACAGGGCCCTTTCTATGGCTACACCTTC.

The V gene is TRBV5-1, the J gene TRBJ1-1; D is ambiguous. CDR3 length equals 13 residues. Germline V lookup: CDR1 SGHRS, CDR2 YFSETQ. The V end lost 2 bases, the J end lost 3 bases, and 8 bases lay between the germline ends. Here the CDR3 reads CASSFTADTEAFF. Here the CDR3 DNA reads TGCGCCAGCAGCTTCACAGCTGACACTGAAGCTTTCTTT.

This clone was counted once. The V and J genes are TRBV6-4 and TRBJ2-7, with TRBD1 matching 7 bases. Trimming took 0 bases from V and 2 from J; bases not matched to a gene: 13. The germline V gene has CDR1 MRHNA and CDR2 SNTAGT. The CDR3 contains 18 residues. The CDR3 DNA follows: TGTGCCAGCAGTGACTCGGGGACAGCGAAATCACCCACCTACGAGCAGTACGTC. Translation gives CASSDSGTAKSPTYEQYV.

The J gene is TRBJ2-5, the V gene TRBV2, with 7 positions matching TRBD2. V gave up 3 bases and J gave up 1 base; unmatched junction bases: 5. The germline gives CDR1 SNHLY, CDR2 FYNNEI. The CDR3 is 15 residues long. The CDR3 here is CASSEGGEGQETQYF. CDR3 sequence (DNA): TGTGCCAGCAGTGAGGGGGGGGAGGGCCAAGAGACCCAGTACTTC. Using reference TRBV2 and TRBJ2-5 for the parts outside the CDR3, the full variable domain is EPEVTQTPSHQVTQMGQEVILRCVPISNHLYFYWYRQILGQKVEFLVSFYNNEISEKSEIFDDQFSVERPDGSNFTLKIRSTKLEDSAMYFCASSEGGEGQETQYFGPGTRLLVL.

The chain employs TRBV30 and TRBJ1-1, with D tentatively TRBD1 (5 bases). CDR1 GTSNPN and CDR2 SVGIG come from the germline V gene (reference sequence). The CDR3 extends over 11 amino acids. V shed 8 bases and J shed 2 bases, with 9 bases lying between them. The DNA for the CDR3 is TGTGCCCGGGACTCTAACACTGAAGCTTTCTTT. Its protein is CARDSNTEAFF.

J is TRBJ1-4 and V is TRBV14; maybe TRBD1 (6 bases). V was cut by 4 bases and J by 6 bases, with 21 bases left in between. The germline CDR1 and CDR2 sequences are SGHDN and FVKESK. The CDR3 has 17 residues. The CDR3 here is CASSRGRGLARDEKLFF. In DNA, the CDR3 is TGTGCCAGCAGCCGTGGCAGGGGTTTGGCGAGAGATGAAAAACTGTTTTTT. The complete variable domain, with remaining parts taken from reference TRBV14 and TRBJ1-4, reads EAGVTQFPSHSVIEKGQTVTLRCDPISGHDNLYWYRRVMGKEIKFLLHFVKESKQDESGMPNNRFLAERTGGTYSTLKVQPAELEDSGVYFCASSRGRGLARDEKLFFGSGTQLSVL.

V and J are TRBV27 and TRBJ2-5; 7 bases match TRBD1. Losses at the gene ends were 0 bases for V and 7 bases for J; bases not matched to a gene: 11. There are 16 residues in the CDR3. In germline, CDR1 is MNHEY, CDR2 SMNVEV (reference sequence). Here the CDR3 reads CASSLSTSRGLGTQYF. Here the CDR3 DNA reads TGTGCCAGCAGTTTATCCACTTCTAGGGGGCTCGGGACCCAGTACTTC.

This clone showed up just once. This rearrangement joins TRBV5-4 to TRBJ1-1; D not certain. Trimming shortened V by 1 base and J by 5 bases, and 9 bases separated the two germline ends. The CDR3 totals 13 residues. In germline, CDR1 is SGHNT, CDR2 YYREEE (reference sequence). CDR3 region: CASSLSLRTEAFF. The CDR3 nucleotides are TGTGCCAGCAGCTTGAGTTTGAGGACTGAAGCTTTCTTT.

The rearrangement links TRBV9 to TRBJ2-1, with 12 bases that match TRBD2. The V and J ends lost 3 bases and 9 bases, in that order; junction bases with no gene match: 7. The CDR3 runs 15 residues. Germline CDR1 is SGDLS and CDR2 is YYNGEE. CDR3 coding DNA: TGTGCCAGCAGCGGCTGGGCTAGCGGGGGGGTTGAGCAGTTCTTC. This codes for CASSGWASGGVEQFF. Combining the CDR3 with reference TRBV9 and TRBJ2-1 gives the whole variable domain DSGVTQTPKHLITATGQRVTLRCSPRSGDLSVYWYQQSLDQGLQFLIQYYNGEERAKGNILERFSAQQFPDLHSELNLSSLELGDSALYFCASSGWASGGVEQFFGPGTRLTVL.

The chain couples TRBV11-3 to TRBJ2-2, with 10 bases lining up with TRBD2. Germline trimming cut 5 bases from V and 6 bases from J; bases unmatched to any gene: 9. Per germline, CDR1 SGHNT and CDR2 YENEEA. This CDR3 comprises 16 residues. CDR3 DNA: TGTGCCAGCAGCCTCCGGACTAGCGGTGGGTCCGGGGAGCTGTTTTTT. Translated, it gives CASSLRTSGGSGELFF.

In the case of this clone: This CDR3 is also generated by other DNA sequences in the sample. This rearrangement joins TRBV6-5 to TRBJ2-7, with D possibly being TRBD2 (6 bases). There are 14 residues in the CDR3. Trimming took 0 bases from V and 1 from J, leaving 7 bases between them. Germline CDR1 is MNHEY and CDR2 is SVGAGI. The CDR3 region is CASSYSGGSYEQYF. Here the CDR3 DNA reads TGTGCCAGCAGTTACTCGGGGGGATCCTACGAGCAGTACTTC.